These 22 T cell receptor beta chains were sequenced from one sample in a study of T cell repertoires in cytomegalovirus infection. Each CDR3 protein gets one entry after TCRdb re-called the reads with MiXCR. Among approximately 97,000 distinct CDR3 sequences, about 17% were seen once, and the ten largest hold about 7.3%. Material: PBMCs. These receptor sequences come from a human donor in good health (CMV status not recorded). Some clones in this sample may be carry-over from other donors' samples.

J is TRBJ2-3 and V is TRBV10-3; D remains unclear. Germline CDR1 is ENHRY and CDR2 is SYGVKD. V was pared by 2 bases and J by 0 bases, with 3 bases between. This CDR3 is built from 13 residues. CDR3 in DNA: TGTGCCATCAGTGAGGGGAGCACAGATACGCAGTATTTT. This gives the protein CAISEGSTDTQYF.

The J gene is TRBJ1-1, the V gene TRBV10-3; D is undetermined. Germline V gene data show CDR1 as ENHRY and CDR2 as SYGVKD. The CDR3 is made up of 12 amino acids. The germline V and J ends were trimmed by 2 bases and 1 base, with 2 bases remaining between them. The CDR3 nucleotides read TGTGCCATCAGTGAGAGGAACACTGAAGCTTTCTTT. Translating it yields CAISERNTEAFF.

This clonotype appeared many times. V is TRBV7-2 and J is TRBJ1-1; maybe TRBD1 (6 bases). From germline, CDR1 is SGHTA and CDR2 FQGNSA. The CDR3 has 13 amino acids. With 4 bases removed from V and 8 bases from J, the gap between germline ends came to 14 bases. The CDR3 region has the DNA TGTGCCAGCAGCTACACAGGGTACCCCGAAGCTTTCTTT. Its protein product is CASSYTGYPEAFF.

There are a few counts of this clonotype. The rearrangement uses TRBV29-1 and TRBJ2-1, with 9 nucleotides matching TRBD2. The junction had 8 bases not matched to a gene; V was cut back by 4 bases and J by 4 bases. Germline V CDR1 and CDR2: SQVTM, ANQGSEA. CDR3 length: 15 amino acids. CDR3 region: CSVGSSGDRYNEQFF. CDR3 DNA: TGCAGCGTTGGCTCTAGCGGGGATCGGTACAATGAGCAGTTCTTC.

CDR3 in amino acids: CSVSGQDPGTQYF. The CDR3 DNA sequence: TGCAGCGTCTCGGGCCAAGACCCAGGTACGCAGTATTTT. The chain is built from TRBV29-1 and TRBJ2-3; D is uncertain. CDR3 length: 13 residues. The germline gives CDR1 SQVTM, CDR2 ANQGSEA. V shed 6 bases and J shed 8 bases, with 18 bases lying between them.

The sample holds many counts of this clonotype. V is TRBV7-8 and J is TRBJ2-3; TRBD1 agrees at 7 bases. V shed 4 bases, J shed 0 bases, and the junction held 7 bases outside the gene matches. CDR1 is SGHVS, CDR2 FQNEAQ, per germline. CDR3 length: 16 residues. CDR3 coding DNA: TGTGCCAGCAGCTCCGCGAGGGGGCAAAGCACAGATACGCAGTATTTT. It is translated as CASSSARGQSTDTQYF. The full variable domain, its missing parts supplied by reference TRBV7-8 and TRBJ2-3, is GAGVSQSPRYKVAKRGQDVALRCDPISGHVSLFWYQQALGQGPEFLTYFQNEAQLDKSGLPSDRFFAERPEGSVSTLKIQRTQQEDSAVYLCASSSARGQSTDTQYFGPGTRLTVL.

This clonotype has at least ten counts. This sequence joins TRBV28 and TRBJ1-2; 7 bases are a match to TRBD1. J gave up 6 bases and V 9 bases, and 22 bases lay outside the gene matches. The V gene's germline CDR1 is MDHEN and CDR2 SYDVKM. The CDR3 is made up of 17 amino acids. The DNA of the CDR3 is TGTGCCAGTTACGCACCAGGGGGGGGAATAGGTGTGAATGGCTACACCTTC. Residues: CASYAPGGGIGVNGYTF.

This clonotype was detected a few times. CDR3 coding DNA: TGTGCCAGCGGGAGGGGGGTCACTGAAGCTTTCTTT. This gives the protein CASGRGVTEAFF. V gene TRBV25-1 combines with J gene TRBJ1-1; perhaps TRBD1 as D (6 bases). Trimming pared 8 bases from V and 4 bases from J, leaving 11 bases between. CDR3 length: 12 residues. Looked up from germline, CDR1 is MGHDK and CDR2 is SYGVNS.

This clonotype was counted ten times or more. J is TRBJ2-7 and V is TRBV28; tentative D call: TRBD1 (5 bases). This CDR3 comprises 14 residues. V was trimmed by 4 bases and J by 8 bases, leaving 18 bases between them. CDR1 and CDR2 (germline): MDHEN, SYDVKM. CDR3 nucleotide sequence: TGTGCCAGCAGTTCACCCTCCGACAGAAACAAGCAGTACTTC. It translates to CASSSPSDRNKQYF. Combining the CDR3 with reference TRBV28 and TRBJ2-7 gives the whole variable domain DVKVTQSSRYLVKRTGEKVFLECVQDMDHENMFWYRQDPGLGLRLIYFSYDVKMKEKGDIPEGYSVSREKKERFSLILESASTNQTSMYLCASSSPSDRNKQYFGPGTRLTVT.

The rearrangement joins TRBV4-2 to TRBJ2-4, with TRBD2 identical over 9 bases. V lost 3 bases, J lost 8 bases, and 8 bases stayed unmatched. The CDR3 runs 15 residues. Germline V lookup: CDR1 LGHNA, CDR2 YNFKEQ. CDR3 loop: CASSQQAGGGDIQYF. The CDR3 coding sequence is TGTGCCAGCAGCCAGCAAGCGGGGGGAGGGGACATTCAGTACTTC.

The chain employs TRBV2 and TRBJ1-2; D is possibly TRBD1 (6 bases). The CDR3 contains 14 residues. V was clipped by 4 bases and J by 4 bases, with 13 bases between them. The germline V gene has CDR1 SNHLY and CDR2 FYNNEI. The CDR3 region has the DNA TGTGCCAGCAGTGGAGGGGGGTCTGCCTATGGCTACACCTTC. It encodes CASSGGGSAYGYTF.

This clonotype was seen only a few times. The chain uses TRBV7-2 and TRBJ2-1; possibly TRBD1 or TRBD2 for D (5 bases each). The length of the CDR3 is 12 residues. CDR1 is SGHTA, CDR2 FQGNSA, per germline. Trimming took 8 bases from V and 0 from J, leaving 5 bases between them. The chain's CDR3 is CASGGSYNEQFF. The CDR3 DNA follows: TGTGCCAGCGGGGGCTCCTACAATGAGCAGTTCTTC.

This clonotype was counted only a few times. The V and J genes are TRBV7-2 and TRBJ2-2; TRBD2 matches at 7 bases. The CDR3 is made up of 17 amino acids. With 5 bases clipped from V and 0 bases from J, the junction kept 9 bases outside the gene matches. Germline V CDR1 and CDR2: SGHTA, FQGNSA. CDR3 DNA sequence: TGTGCCAGCAGCCTAGATTCGGGACTATCGAACACCGGGGAGCTGTTTTTT. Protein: CASSLDSGLSNTGELFF.

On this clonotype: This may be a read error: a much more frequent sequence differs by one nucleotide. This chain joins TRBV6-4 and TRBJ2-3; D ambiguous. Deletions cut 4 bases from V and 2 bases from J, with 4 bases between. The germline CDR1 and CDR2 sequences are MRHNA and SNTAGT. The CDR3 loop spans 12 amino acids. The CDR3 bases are TGTGCCAGCAGTGCCAACACAGATACGCAGTATTTT. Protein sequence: CASSANTDTQYF.

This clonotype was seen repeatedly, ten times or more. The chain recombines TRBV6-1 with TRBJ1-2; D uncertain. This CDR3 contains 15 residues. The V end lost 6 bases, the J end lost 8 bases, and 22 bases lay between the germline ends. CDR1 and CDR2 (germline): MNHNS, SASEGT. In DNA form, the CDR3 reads TGTGCCAGCAGCGCGGACGGCAGCGGGAGAGACGGCTACACCTTC. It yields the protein CASSADGSGRDGYTF.

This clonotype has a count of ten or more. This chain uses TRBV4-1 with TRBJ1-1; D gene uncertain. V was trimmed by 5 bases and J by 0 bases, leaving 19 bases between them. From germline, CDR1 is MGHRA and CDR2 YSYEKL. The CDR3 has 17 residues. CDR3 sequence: CASSSPTRLNMNTEAFF. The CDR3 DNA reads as TGCGCCAGCAGCTCTCCCACACGACTTAACATGAACACTGAAGCTTTCTTT.

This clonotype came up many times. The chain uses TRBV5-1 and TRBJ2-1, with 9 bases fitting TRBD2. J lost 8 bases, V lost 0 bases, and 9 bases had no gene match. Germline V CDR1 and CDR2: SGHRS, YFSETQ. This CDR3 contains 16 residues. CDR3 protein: CASSLALSGGRDEQFF. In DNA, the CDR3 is TGCGCCAGCAGCTTGGCCCTCAGCGGGGGGCGCGATGAGCAGTTCTTC.

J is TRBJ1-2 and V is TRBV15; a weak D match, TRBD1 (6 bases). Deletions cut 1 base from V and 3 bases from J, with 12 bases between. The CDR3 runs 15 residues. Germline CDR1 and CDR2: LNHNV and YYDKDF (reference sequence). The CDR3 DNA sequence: TGTGCCACCAGCAGAGGCCAGGGGCCGGACTATGGCTACACCTTC. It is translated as CATSRGQGPDYGYTF.

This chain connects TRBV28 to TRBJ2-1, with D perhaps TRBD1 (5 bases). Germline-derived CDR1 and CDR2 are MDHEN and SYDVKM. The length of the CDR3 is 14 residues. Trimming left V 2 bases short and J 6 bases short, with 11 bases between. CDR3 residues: CASSLQQGLNEQFF. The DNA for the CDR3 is TGTGCCAGCAGTTTACAGCAGGGTCTCAATGAGCAGTTCTTC.

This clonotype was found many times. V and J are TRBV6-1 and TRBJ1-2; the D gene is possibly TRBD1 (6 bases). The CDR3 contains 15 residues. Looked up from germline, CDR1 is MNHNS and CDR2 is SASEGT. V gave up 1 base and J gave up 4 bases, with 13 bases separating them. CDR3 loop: CASSEGGRGGYGYTF. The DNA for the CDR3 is TGTGCCAGCAGTGAAGGGGGCAGGGGCGGCTATGGCTACACCTTC.

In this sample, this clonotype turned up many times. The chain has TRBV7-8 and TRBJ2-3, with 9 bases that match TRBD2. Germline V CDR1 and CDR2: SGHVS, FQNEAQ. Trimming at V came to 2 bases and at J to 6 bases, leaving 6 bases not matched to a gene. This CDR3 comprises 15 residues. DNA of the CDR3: TGTGCCAGCAGCTTAATGGCGGGGGGGCCGGATACGCAGTATTTT. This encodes CASSLMAGGPDTQYF.

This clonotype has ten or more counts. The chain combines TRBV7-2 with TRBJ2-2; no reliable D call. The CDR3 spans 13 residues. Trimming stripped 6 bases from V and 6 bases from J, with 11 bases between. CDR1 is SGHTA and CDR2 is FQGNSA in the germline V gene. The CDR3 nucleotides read TGTGCCAGCAGTTACGATGTGTCCGGGGAGCTGTTTTTT. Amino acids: CASSYDVSGELFF.